This paragraph covers one T cell receptor beta chain sequence. This CDR3 spans 18 amino acids. Germline V lookup: CDR1 MNHEY, CDR2 SVGEGT. The junction had 15 bases not matched to a gene; V was cut back by 2 bases and J by 8 bases. The data were obtained in a study of blood T cell repertoires in COVID-19. Study background: Collection of acute and convalescent COVID-19 samples took place in the United States, Italy and Spain. PBMCs, B-cell-depleted T cells, or T cells were the source of the cDNA or gDNA that made up the material.

How the authors handled the data: Reference gene primer amplification in the assay estimated nucleated cell counts. Here immunoSEQ multiplex PCR was the method, and the copy in TCRdb shows in-frame clones only, minus some. V, J and clone size reflect that table, while D and trimming were determined from the DNA. This table has under 150,000 clones, roughly 84% appearing once. V gene TRBV6-2 or TRBV6-3 combines with J gene TRBJ2-1; 10 bases map to TRBD1. This TCR derives from a human donor in a cohort sampled during active COVID-19. The material sequenced was peripheral blood. The CDR3 DNA is TGTGCCAGCAGTTACAAGGTGACAGGGGGCGGATATGAGTATGAGCAGTTCTTC. Translated, it gives CASSYKVTGGGYEYEQFF.